The TCR beta chain described here comes from a study of OX40 agonist ivuxolimab in advanced cancers. Assay: immunoSEQ multiplex PCR; the TCRdb copy retains only in-frame clones and omits some. Found here are fewer than 70,000 clones, roughly 87% of them singletons; the top ten hold approximately 16%. This CDR3 comprises 15 residues. Trimming removed 1 base from V and 6 bases from J; junction bases left unmatched: 6. Germline CDR1 and CDR2: SGHTA and FQGTGA. The sequence derives from an adult with an advanced solid tumor such as melanoma, head and neck, liver or kidney cancer. The chain carries TRBV7-3 and TRBJ2-1; the match to TRBD2 covers 7 bases. This specimen consisted of CD4+ or CD8+ T cells sorted from blood, obtained in a trial of the OX40 agonist ivuxolimab. The CDR3 sequence: CASSLSGSRGNEQFF. As DNA, the CDR3 is TGTGCCAGCAGCTTAAGCGGGAGTAGAGGCAATGAGCAGTTCTTC.